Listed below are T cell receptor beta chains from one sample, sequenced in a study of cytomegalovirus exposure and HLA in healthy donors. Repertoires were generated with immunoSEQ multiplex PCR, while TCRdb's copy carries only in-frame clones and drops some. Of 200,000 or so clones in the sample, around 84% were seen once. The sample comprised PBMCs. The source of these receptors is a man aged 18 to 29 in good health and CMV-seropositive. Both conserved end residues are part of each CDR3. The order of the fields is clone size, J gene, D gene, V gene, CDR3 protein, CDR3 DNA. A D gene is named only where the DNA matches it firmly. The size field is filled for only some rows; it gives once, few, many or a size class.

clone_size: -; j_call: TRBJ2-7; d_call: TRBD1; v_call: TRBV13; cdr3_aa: CASRKPGQGTYEQYF; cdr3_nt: TGTGCCAGCAGAAAGCCGGGACAGGGGACCTACGAGCAGTACTTC
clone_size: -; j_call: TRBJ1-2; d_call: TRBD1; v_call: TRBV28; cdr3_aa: CASRRTGSFYGYTF; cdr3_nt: TGTGCCAGCAGACGGACAGGGTCATTCTATGGCTACACCTTC
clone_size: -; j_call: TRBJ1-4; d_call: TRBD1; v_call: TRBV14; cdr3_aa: CASSQDFRTGSEKLFF; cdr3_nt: TGTGCCAGCAGCCAAGATTTCCGGACAGGGAGTGAAAAACTGTTTTTT
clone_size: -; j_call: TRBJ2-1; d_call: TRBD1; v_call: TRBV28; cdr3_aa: CASRGDRGRVNEQFF; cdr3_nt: TGTGCCAGCAGGGGGGACAGGGGGCGGGTCAATGAGCAGTTCTTC
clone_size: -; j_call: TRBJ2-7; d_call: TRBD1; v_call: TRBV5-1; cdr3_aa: CASRITGGDPYEQYF; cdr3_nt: TGCGCCAGCAGAATTACAGGGGGTGATCCCTACGAGCAGTACTTC
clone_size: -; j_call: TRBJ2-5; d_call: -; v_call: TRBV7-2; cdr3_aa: CASSRQRYQETQYF; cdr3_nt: TGTGCCAGCAGCCGACAGCGTTACCAAGAGACCCAGTACTTC
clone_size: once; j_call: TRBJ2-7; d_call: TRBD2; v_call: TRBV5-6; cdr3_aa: CASSWGGLAGGIYEQYF; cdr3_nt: TGTGCCAGCAGCTGGGGGGGGCTAGCGGGAGGGATTTACGAGCAGTACTTC
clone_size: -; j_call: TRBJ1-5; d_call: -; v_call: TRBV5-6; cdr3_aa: CASSLGRSPKHF; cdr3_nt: TGTGCCAGCAGCTTGGGCAGGTCGCCCAAGCATTTT
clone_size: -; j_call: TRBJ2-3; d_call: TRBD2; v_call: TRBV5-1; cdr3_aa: CASSWRTSGTDTQYF; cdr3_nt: TGCGCCAGCAGCTGGAGGACTAGCGGCACAGATACGCAGTATTTT
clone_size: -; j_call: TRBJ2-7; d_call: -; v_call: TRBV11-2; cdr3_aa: CASSVGGYEQYF; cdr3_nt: TGTGCCAGCAGCGTCGGGGGCTACGAGCAGTACTTC
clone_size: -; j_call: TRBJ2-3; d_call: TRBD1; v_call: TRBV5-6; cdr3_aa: CASSPTGGSTDTQYF; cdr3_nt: TGTGCCAGCAGCCCCACAGGGGGAAGCACAGATACGCAGTATTTT
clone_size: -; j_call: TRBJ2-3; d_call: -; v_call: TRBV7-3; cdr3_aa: CASSLSHSSDTQYF; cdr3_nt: TGTGCCAGCAGCTTAAGTCACAGCTCAGATACGCAGTATTTT
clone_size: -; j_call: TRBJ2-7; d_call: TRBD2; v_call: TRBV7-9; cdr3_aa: CASSPGLAGFLSYEQYF; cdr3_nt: TGTGCCAGCAGCCCGGGACTAGCGGGCTTCCTATCTTACGAGCAGTACTTC
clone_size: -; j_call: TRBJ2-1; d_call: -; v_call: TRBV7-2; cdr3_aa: CASSLVSGAYNEQFF; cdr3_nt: TGTGCCAGCAGCTTAGTTAGCGGCGCCTACAATGAGCAGTTCTTC
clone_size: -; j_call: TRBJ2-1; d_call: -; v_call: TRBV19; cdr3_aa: CASMDIGEQFF; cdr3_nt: TGTGCCAGCATGGACATCGGGGAGCAGTTCTTC
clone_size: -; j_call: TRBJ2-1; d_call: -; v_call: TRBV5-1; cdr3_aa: CASNPRGGEQFF; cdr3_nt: TGCGCCAGCAACCCCCGAGGAGGGGAGCAGTTCTTC
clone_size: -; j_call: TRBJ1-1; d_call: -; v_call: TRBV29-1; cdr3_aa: CSATKTGTEAFF; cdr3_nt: TGCAGCGCTACGAAGACGGGGACTGAAGCTTTCTTT
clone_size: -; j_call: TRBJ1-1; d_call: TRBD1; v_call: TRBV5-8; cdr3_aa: CASSYDRANTEAFF; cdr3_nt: TGTGCCAGCAGCTATGACAGGGCTAACACTGAAGCTTTCTTT
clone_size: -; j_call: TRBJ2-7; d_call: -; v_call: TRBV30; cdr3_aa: CAWSVGGYEQYF; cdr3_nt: TGTGCCTGGAGTGTGGGGGGTTACGAGCAGTACTTC
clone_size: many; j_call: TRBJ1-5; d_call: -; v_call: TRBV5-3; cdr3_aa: CARSHTHPNQPQHF; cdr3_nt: TGTGCCAGAAGCCACACCCACCCCAATCAGCCCCAGCATTTT
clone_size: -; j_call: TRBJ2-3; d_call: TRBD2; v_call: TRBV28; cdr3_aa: CASLRGGTRITDTQYF; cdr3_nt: TGTGCCAGCCTTAGGGGGGGGACTAGGATCACAGATACGCAGTATTTT
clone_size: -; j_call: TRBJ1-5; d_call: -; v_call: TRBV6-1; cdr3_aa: CASRGGSNQPQHF; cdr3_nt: TGTGCCAGCAGGGGGGGGAGCAATCAGCCCCAGCATTTT
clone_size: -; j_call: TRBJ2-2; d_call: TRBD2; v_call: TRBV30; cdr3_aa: CAWSGGLAVSEELFF; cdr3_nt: TGTGCCTGGAGCGGGGGACTAGCGGTCTCAGAGGAGCTGTTTTTT
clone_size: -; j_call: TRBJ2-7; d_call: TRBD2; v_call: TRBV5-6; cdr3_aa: CASSRTSGRAYEQYF; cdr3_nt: TGTGCCAGCAGCAGGACTAGCGGGAGGGCCTACGAGCAGTACTTC
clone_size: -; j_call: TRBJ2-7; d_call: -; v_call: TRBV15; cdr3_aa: CATSRDLREQYF; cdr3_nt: TGTGCCACCAGCAGAGACCTCCGCGAGCAGTACTTC
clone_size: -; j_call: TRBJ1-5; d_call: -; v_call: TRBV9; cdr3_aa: CASSAGEGNQPQHF; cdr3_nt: TGTGCCAGCAGCGCAGGGGAAGGCAATCAGCCCCAGCATTTT
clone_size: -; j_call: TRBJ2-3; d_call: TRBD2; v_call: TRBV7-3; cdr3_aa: CASSSRTSGSYTQYF; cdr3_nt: TGTGCCAGCAGCTCCCGGACTAGCGGGAGCTATACGCAGTATTTT
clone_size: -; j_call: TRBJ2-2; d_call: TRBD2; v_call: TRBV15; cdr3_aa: CATSRDRSTSSGELFF; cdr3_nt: TGTGCCACCAGCAGAGATCGTTCGACTAGCAGTGGGGAGCTGTTTTTT
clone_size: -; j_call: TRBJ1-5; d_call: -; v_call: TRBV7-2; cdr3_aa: CASSPDRESQPQHF; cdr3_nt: TGTGCCAGCAGTCCTGATCGGGAGAGTCAGCCCCAGCATTTT
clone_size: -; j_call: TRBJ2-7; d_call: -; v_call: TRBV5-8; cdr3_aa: CASSQLSYEQYF; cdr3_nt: TGTGCCAGCAGCCAGTTGTCTTACGAGCAGTACTTC
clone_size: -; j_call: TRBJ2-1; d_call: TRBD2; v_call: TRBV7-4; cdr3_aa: CASSLVGTSGAGNEQFF; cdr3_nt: TGTGCCAGCAGCTTAGTAGGGACTAGCGGAGCTGGGAATGAGCAGTTCTTC
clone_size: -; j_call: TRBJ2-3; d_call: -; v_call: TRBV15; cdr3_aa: CATSRKLPGITDTQYF; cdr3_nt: TGTGCCACCAGCAGAAAACTTCCGGGAATCACAGATACGCAGTATTTT
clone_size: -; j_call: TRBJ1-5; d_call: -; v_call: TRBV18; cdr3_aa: CASSYARDRGNQPQHF; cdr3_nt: TGTGCCAGCTCATACGCTCGGGATAGAGGCAATCAGCCCCAGCATTTT
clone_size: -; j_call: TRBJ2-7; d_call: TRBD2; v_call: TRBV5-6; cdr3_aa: CASGRSLGLAGSHEQYF; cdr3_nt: TGTGCCAGCGGGCGTAGCCTTGGACTAGCGGGTTCCCACGAGCAGTACTTC
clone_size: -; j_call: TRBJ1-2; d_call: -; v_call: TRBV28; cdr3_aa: CASSLIRHDYGYTF; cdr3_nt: TGTGCCAGCAGTTTGATTAGACATGACTATGGCTACACCTTC
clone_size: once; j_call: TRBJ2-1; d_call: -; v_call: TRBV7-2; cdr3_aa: CASSLANSGLPSYNEQFF; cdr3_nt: TGTGCCAGCAGCTTAGCAAATAGCGGACTGCCCTCCTACAATGAGCAGTTCTTC
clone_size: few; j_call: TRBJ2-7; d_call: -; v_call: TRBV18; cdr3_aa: CASSIDRTSYEQYF; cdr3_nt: TGTGCCAGCTCCATAGACAGGACCTCCTACGAGCAGTACTTC
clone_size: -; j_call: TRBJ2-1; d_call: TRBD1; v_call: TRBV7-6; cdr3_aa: CASSFGEDRGRTDEQFF; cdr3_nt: TGTGCCAGCAGCTTCGGCGAGGACAGGGGGAGGACGGATGAGCAGTTCTTC
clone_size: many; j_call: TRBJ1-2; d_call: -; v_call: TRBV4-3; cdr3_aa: CASSQEGARQGLYGYTF; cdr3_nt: TGCGCCAGCAGCCAAGAGGGGGCACGCCAGGGCTTATATGGCTACACCTTC
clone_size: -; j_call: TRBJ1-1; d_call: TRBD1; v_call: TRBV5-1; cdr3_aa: CASSFWTGGTEAFF; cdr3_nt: TGCGCCAGCAGCTTTTGGACAGGGGGAACTGAAGCTTTCTTT
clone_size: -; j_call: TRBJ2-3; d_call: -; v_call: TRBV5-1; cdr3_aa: CASRRRGTDTQYF; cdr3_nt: TGCGCCAGCAGGAGGAGGGGCACAGATACGCAGTATTTT
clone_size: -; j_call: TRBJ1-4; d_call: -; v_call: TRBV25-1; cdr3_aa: CASSEFGQGATNEKLFF; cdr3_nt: TGTGCCAGCAGTGAATTTGGCCAGGGTGCAACTAATGAAAAACTGTTTTTT
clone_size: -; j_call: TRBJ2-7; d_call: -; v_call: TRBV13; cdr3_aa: CASSSLGQGPSYEQYF; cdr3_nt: TGTGCCAGCAGCTCCCTAGGGCAGGGGCCATCCTACGAGCAGTACTTC
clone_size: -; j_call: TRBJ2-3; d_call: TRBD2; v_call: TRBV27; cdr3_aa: CASSPLAGGLTDTQYF; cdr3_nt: TGTGCCAGCAGTCCACTAGCGGGAGGACTCACAGATACGCAGTATTTT
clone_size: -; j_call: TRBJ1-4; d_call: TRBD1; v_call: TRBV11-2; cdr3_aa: CASSRIGQAYNEKLFF; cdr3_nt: TGTGCCAGCAGCCGGATAGGACAGGCCTATAATGAAAAACTGTTTTTT
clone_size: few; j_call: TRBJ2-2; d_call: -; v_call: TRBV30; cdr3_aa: CAWSVPTSNTGELFF; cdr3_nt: TGTGCCTGGAGTGTACCGACTTCGAACACCGGGGAGCTGTTTTTT
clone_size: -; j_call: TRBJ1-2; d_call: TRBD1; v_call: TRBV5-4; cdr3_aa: CASSPQGIYGYTF; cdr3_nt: TGTGCCAGCAGTCCACAGGGGATTTATGGCTACACCTTC
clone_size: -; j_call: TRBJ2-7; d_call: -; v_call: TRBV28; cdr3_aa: CASKSQGYEQYF; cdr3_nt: TGTGCCAGCAAGTCGCAGGGCTACGAGCAGTACTTC
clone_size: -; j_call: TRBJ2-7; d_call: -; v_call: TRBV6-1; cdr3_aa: CASRGRVSDEQYF; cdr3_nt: TGTGCCAGCAGGGGCAGGGTGTCAGACGAGCAGTACTTC
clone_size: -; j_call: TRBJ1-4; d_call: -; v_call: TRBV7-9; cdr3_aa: CASSLVGEADEKLFF; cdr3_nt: TGTGCCAGCAGCTTAGTGGGTGAGGCGGATGAAAAACTGTTTTTT
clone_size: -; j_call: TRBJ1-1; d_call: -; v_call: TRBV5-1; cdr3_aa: CASSSPGRGTEAFF; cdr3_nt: TGCGCCAGCAGCTCTCCGGGCCGGGGGACTGAAGCTTTCTTT
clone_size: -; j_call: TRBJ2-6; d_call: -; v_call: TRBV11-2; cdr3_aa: CASSSSSGALSGANVLTF; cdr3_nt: TGTGCCAGCAGCTCCTCCTCCGGAGCCCTCTCTGGGGCCAACGTCCTGACTTTC
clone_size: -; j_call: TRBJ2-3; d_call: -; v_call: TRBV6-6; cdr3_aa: CASSPPGPRGTQYF; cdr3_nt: TGTGCCAGCAGTCCCCCGGGGCCCAGGGGTACGCAGTATTTT
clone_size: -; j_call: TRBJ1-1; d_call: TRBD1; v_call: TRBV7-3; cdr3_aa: CASSLRATGQGGTEAFF; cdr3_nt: TGTGCCAGCAGCTTACGCGCCACGGGACAGGGGGGAACTGAAGCTTTCTTT